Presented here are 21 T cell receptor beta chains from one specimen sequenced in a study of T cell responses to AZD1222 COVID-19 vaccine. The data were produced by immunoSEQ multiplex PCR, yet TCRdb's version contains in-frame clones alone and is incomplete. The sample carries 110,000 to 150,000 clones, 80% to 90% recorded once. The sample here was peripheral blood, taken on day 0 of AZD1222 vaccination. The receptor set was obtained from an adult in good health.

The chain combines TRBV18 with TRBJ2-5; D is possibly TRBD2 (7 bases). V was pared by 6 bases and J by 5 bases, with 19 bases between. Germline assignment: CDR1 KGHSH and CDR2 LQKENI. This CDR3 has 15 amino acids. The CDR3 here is CASSDGRGAGETQYF. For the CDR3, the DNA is TGTGCCAGCTCCGACGGTCGGGGGGCAGGTGAGACCCAGTACTTC.

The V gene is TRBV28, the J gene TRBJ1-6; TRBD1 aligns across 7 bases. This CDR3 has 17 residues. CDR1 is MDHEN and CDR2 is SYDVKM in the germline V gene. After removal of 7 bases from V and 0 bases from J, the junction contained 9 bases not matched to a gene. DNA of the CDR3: TGTGCCAGCACCAGACGGACAGGCAACTCCTATAATTCACCCCTCCACTTT. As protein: CASTRRTGNSYNSPLHF.

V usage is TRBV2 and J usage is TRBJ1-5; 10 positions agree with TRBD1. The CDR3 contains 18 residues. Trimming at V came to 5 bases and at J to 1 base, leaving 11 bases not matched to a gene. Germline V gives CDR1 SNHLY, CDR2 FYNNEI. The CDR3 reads CASSSEPGQGMSNQPQHF. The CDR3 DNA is TGTGCCAGCAGTTCGGAACCGGGACAGGGGATGAGCAATCAGCCCCAGCATTTT.

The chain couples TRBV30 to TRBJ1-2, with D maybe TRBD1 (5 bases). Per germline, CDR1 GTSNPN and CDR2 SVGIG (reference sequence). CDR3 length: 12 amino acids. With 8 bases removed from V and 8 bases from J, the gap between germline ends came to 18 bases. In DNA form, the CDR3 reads TGTGCCAGTGACAGTGACACGAGGGGCTACACCTTC. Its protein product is CASDSDTRGYTF.

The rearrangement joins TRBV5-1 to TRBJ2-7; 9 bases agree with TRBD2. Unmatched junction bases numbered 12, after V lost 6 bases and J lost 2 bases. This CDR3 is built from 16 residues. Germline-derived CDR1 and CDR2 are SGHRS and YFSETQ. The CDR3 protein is CASTFGASGDTYEQYF. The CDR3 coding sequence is TGCGCCAGCACCTTCGGGGCTAGCGGGGACACCTACGAGCAGTACTTC.

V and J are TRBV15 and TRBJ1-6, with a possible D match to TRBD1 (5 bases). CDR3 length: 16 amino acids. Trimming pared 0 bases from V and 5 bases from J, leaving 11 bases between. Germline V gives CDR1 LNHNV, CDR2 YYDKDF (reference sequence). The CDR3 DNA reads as TGTGCCACCAGCAGAGATCTTGGGGGAAATAATTCACCCCTCCACTTT. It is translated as CATSRDLGGNNSPLHF.

The CDR3 here is CAISESTGDPYGNQPQHF. The CDR3, as DNA: TGTGCCATCAGTGAGTCGACTGGGGATCCCTACGGCAATCAGCCCCAGCATTTT. V and J are TRBV10-3 and TRBJ1-5; D is unresolved. The CDR3 contains 18 residues. The V gene's germline CDR1 is ENHRY and CDR2 SYGVKD. V was pared by 0 bases and J by 2 bases, with 17 bases between.

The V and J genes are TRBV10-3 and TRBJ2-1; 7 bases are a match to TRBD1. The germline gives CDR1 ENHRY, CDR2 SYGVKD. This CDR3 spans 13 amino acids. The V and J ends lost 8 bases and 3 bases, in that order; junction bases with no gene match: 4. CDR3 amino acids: CAIRDRDYNEQFF. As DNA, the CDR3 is TGTGCCATCCGGGACAGAGACTACAATGAGCAGTTCTTC.

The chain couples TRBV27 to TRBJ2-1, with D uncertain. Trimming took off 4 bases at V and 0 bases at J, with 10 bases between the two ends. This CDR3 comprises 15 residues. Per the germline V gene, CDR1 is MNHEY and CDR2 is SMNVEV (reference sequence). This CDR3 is CASSSHWSSYNEQFF. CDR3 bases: TGTGCCAGCAGTTCCCACTGGAGCTCCTACAATGAGCAGTTCTTC.

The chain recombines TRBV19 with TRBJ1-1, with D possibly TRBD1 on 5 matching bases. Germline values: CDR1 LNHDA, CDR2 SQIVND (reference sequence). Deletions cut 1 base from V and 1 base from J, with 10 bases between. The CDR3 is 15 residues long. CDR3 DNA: TGTGCCAGTAGTATAGCCCCGGGGACGAACACTGAAGCTTTCTTT. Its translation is CASSIAPGTNTEAFF.

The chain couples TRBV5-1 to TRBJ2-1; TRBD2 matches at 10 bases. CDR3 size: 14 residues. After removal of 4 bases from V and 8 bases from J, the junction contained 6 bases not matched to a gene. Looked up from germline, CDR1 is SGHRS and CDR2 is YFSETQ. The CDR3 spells CASSQPSGSDEQFF. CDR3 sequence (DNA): TGCGCCAGCAGCCAGCCTAGCGGGAGCGATGAGCAGTTCTTC.

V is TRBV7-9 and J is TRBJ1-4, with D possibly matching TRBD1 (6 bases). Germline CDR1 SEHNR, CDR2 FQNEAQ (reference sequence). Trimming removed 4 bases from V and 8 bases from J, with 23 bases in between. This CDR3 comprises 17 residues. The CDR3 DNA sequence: TGTGCCAGCAGCTCCTATGAGGGGGGGCACATTGGGGAAAAACTGTTTTTT. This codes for CASSSYEGGHIGEKLFF. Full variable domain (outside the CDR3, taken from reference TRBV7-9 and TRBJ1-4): DTGVSQNPRHKITKRGQNVTFRCDPISEHNRLYWYRQTLGQGPEFLTYFQNEAQLEKSRLLSDRFSAERPKGSFSTLEIQRTEQGDSAMYLCASSSYEGGHIGEKLFFGSGTQLSVL.

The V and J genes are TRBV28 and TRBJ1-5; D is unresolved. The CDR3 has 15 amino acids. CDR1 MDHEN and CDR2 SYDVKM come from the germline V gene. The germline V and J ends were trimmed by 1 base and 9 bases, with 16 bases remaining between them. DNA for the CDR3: TGTGCCAGCAGTTTATCAGAGGCAGCCCCAGGGCCCCAGCATTTT. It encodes CASSLSEAAPGPQHF.

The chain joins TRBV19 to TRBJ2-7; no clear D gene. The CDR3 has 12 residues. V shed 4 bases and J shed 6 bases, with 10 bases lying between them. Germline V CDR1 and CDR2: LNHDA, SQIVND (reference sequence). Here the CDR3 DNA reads TGTGCCAGTAGTACTCTAGGTGGCGAGCAGTACTTC. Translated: CASSTLGGEQYF.

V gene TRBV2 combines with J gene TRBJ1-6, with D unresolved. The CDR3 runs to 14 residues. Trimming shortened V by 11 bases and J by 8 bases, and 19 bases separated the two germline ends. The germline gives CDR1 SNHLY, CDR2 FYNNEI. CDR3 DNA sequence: TGTGCCGGCCGACCTTCTCAGTACGATTCACCCCTCCACTTT. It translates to CAGRPSQYDSPLHF.

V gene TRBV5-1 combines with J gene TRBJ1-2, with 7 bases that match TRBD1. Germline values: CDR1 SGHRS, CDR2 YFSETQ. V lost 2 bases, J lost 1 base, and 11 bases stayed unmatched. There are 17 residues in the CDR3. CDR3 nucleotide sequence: TGCGCCAGCAGCTTAGCACAGGGGCCCACCCTTAACTATGGCTACACCTTC. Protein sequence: CASSLAQGPTLNYGYTF. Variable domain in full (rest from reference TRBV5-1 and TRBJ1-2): KAGVTQTPRYLIKTRGQQVTLSCSPISGHRSVSWYQQTPGQGLQFLFEYFSETQRNKGNFPGRFSGRQFSNSRSEMNVSTLELGDSALYLCASSLAQGPTLNYGYTFGSGTRLTVV.

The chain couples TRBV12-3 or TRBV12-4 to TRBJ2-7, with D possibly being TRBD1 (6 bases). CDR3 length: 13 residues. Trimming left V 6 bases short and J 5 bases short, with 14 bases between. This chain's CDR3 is CASSDRIRNEQYF. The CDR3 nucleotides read TGTGCCAGCAGCGACAGGATTCGGAACGAGCAGTACTTC.

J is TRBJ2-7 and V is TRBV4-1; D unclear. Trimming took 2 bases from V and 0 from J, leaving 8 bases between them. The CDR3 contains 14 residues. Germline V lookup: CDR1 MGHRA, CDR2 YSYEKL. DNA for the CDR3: TGCGCCAGCAGCCAAAAAGAGAGCTCCTACGAGCAGTACTTC. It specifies CASSQKESSYEQYF.

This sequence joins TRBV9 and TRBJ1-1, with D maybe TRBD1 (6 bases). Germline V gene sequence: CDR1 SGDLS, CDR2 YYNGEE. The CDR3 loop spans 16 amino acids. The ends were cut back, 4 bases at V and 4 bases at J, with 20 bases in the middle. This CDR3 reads CASSFLRGGAFTEAFF. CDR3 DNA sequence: TGTGCCAGCAGCTTCCTCCGTGGGGGGGCGTTCACTGAAGCTTTCTTT. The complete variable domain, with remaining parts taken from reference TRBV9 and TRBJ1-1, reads DSGVTQTPKHLITATGQRVTLRCSPRSGDLSVYWYQQSLDQGLQFLIQYYNGEERAKGNILERFSAQQFPDLHSELNLSSLELGDSALYFCASSFLRGGAFTEAFFGQGTRLTVV.

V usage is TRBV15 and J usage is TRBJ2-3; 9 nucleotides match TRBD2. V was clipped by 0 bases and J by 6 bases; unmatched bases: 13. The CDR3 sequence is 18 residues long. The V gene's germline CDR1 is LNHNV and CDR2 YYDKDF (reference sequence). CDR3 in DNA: TGTGCCACCAGCAGAGATCTAAGGGTAGCGGGAGTTAGGGATACGCAGTATTTT. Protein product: CATSRDLRVAGVRDTQYF.

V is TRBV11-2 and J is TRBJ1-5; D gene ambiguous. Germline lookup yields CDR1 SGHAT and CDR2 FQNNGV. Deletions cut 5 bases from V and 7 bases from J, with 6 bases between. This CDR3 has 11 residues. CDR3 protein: CASSDHQPQHF. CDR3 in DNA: TGTGCCAGCAGCGACCACCAGCCCCAGCATTTT.